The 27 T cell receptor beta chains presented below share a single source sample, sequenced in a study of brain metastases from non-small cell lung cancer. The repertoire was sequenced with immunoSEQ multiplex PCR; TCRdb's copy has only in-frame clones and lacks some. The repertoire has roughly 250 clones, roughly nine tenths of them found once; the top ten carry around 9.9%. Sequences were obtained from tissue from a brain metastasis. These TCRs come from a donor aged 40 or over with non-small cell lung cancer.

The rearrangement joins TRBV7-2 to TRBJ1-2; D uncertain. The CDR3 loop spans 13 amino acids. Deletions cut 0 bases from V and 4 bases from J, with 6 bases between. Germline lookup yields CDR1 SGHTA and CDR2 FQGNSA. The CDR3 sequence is CASSLASPYGYTF. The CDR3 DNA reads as TGTGCCAGCAGCTTAGCGTCTCCCTATGGCTACACCTTC. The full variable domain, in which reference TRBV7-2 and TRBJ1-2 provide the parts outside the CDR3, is GAGVSQSPSNKVTEKGKDVELRCDPISGHTALYWYRQSLGQGLEFLIYFQGNSAPDKSGLPSDRFSAERTGGSVSTLTIQRTQQEDSAVYLCASSLASPYGYTFGSGTRLTVV.

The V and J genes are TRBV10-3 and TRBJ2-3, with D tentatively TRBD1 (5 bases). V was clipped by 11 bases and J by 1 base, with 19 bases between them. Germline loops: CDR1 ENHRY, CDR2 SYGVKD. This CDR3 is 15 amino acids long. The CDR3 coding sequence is TGTGCCTCCCGAACGGACACCCAGGGCACAGATACGCAGTATTTT. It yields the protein CASRTDTQGTDTQYF.

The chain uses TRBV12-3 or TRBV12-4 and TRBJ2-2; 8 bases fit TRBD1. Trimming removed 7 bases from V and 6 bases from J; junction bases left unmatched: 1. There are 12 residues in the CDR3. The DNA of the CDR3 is TGTGCCAGCAAACAGGGGGCCGGGGAGCTGTTTTTT. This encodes CASKQGAGELFF.

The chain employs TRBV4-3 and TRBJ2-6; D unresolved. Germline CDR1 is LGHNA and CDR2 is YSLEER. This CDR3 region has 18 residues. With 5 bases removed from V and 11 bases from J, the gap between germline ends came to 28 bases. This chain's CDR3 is CASSFLKGRHKVGHVLTF. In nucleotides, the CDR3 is TGCGCCAGCAGCTTTTTGAAAGGACGTCACAAAGTCGGGCACGTCCTGACTTTC.

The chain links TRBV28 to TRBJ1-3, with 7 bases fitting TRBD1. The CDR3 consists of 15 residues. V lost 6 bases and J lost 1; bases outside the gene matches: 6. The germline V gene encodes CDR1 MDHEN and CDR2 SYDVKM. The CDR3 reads CASRHRGRSGNTIYF. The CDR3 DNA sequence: TGTGCCAGCAGGCACAGGGGAAGGTCTGGAAACACCATATATTTT.

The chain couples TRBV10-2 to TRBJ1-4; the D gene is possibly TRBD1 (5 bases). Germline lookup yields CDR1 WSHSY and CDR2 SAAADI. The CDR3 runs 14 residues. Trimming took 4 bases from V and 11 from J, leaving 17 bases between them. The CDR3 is CASSVREGAGKLFF. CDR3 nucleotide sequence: TGCGCCAGCAGTGTGAGGGAAGGGGCTGGGAAACTGTTTTTT.

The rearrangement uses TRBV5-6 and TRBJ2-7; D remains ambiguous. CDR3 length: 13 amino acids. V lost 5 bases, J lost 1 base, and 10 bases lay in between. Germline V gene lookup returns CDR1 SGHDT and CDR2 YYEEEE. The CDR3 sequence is CASSQTPSYEQYF. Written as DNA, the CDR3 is TGTGCCAGCAGTCAGACACCGTCCTACGAGCAGTACTTC.

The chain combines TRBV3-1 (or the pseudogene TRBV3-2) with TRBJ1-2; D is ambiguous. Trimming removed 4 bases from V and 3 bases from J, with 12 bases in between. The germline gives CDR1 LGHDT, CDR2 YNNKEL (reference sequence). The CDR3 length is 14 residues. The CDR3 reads CASSPITDYYGYTF. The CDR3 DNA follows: TGTGCCAGCAGCCCCATAACAGACTACTATGGCTACACCTTC.

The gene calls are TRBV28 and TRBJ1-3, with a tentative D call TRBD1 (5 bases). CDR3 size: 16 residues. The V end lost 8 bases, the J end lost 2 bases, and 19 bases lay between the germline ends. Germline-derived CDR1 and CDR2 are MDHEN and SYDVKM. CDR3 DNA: TGTGCCAGCGTTCCGGGACTTCCCGCACCTGGAAACACCATATATTTT. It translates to CASVPGLPAPGNTIYF.

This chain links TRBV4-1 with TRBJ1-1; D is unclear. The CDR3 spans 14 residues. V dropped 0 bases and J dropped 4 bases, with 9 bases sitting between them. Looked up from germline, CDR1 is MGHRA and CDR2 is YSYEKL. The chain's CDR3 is CASSQDWHTTEAFF. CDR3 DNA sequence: TGCGCCAGCAGCCAAGATTGGCACACCACTGAAGCTTTCTTT.

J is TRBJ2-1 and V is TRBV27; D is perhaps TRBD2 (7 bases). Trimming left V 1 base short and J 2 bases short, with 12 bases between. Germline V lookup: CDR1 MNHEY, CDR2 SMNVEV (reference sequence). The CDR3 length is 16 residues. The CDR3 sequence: CASSLYGGGPYNEQFF. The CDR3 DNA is TGTGCCAGCAGTTTATATGGGGGGGGGCCCTACAATGAGCAGTTCTTC.

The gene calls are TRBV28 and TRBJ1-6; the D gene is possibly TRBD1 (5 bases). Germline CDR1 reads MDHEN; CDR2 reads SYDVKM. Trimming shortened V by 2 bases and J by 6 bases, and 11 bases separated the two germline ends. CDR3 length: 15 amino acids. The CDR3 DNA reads TGTGCCAGCAGTTTAGAGGGGAGGACTAATTCACCCCTCCACTTT. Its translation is CASSLEGRTNSPLHF.

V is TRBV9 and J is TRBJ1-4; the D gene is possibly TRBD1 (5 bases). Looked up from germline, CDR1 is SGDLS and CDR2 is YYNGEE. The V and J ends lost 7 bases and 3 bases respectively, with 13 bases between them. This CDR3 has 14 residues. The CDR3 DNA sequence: TGTGCCAGCTCAGTGTCAGGGCCTAATGAAAAACTGTTTTTT. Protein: CASSVSGPNEKLFF.

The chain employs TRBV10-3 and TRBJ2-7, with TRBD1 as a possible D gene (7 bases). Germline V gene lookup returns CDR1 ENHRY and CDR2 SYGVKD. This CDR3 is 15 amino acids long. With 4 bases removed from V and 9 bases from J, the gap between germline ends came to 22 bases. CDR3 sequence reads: CAISGLDRVGAGQYF. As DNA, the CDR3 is TGTGCCATCAGTGGGCTCGACAGGGTAGGAGCGGGGCAGTACTTC.

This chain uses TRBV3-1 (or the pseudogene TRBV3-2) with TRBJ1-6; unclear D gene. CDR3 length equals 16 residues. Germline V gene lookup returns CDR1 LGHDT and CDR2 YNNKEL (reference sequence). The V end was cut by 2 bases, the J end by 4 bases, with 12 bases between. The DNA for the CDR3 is TGTGCCAGCAGCCAAAGTCTTAGTGCTTATAATTCACCCCTCCACTTT. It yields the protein CASSQSLSAYNSPLHF.

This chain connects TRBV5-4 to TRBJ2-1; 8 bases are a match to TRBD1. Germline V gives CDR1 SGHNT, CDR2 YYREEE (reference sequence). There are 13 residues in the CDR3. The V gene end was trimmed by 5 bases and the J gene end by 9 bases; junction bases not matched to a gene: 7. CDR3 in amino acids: CASRGQGALEQFF. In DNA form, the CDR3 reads TGTGCCAGCAGGGGGCAGGGGGCGCTTGAGCAGTTCTTC.

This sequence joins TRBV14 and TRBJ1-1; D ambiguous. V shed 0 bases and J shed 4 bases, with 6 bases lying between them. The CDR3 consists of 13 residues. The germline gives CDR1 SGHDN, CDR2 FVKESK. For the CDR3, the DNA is TGTGCCAGCAGCCAAGAACTTCCCACTGAAGCTTTCTTT. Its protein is CASSQELPTEAFF.

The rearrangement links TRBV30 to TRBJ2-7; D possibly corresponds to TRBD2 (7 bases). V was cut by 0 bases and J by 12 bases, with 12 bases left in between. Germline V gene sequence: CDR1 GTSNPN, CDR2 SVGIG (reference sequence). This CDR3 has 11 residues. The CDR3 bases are TGTGCCTGGAGTGTAGGGGGGGCCCTGTACTTC. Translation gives CAWSVGGALYF.

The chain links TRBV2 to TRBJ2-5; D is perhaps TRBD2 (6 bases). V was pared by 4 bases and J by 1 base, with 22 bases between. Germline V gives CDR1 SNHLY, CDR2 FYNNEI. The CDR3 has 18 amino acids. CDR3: CASSGPGERPMVQETQYF. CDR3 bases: TGTGCCAGCAGTGGGCCGGGGGAACGGCCGATGGTCCAAGAGACCCAGTACTTC.

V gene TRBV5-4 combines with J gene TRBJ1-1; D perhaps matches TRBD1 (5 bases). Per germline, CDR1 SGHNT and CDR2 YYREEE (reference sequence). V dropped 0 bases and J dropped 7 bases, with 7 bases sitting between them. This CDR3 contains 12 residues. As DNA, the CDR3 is TGTGCCAGCAGCTTGGGGGACGGTGAAGCTTTCTTT. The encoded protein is CASSLGDGEAFF.

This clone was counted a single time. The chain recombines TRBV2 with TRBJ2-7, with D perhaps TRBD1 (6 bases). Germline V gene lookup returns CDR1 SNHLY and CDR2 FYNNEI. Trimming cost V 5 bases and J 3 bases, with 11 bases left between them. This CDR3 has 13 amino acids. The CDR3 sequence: CASSLDSGYEQYF. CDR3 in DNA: TGTGCCAGCAGTTTGGACAGTGGCTACGAGCAGTACTTC.

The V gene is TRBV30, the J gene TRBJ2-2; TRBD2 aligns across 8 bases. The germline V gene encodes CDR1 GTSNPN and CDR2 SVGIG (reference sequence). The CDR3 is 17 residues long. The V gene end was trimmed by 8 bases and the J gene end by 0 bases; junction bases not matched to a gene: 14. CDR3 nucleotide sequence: TGTGCCCTGACCGCTTCGGGACTAGATTCGAACACCGGGGAGCTGTTTTTT. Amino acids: CALTASGLDSNTGELFF. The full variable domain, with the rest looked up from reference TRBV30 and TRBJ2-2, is SQTIHQWPATLVQPVGSPLSLECTVEGTSNPNLYWYRQAAGRGLQLLFYSVGIGQISSEVPQNLSASRPQDRQFILSSKKLLLSDSGFYLCALTASGLDSNTGELFFGEGSRLTVL.

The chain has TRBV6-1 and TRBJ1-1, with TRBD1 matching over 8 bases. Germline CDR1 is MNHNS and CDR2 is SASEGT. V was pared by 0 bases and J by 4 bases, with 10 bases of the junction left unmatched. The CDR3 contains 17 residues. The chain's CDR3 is CASSEALTGVRSTEAFF. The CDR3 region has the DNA TGTGCCAGCAGTGAAGCCTTGACAGGGGTTAGGAGCACTGAAGCTTTCTTT.

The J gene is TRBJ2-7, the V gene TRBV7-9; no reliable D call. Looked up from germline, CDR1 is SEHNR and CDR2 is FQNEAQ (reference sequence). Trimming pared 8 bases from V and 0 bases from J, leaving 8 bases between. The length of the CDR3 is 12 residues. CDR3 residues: CASGDGSYEQYF. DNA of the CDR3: TGTGCCAGCGGTGATGGCTCCTACGAGCAGTACTTC.

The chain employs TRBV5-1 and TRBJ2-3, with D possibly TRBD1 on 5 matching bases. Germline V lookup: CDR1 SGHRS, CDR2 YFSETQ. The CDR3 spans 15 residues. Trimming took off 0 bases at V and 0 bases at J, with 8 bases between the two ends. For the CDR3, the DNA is TGCGCCAGCAGCTTGGCAGCAGGGAGCACAGATACGCAGTATTTT. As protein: CASSLAAGSTDTQYF.

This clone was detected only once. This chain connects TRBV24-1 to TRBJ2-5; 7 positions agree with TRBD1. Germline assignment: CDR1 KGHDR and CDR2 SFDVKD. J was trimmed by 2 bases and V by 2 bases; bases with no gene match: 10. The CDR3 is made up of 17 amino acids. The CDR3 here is CATSDWSRDRGQETQYF. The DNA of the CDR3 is TGTGCCACCAGTGATTGGAGCCGGGACAGAGGACAAGAGACCCAGTACTTC.

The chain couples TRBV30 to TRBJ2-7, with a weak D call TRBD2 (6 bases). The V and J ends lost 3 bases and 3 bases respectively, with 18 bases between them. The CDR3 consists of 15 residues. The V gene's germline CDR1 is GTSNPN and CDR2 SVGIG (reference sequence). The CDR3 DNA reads TGTGCCTGGAGCGGCGAGGACGGGGGTTACTACGAGCAGTACTTC. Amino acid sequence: CAWSGEDGGYYEQYF.